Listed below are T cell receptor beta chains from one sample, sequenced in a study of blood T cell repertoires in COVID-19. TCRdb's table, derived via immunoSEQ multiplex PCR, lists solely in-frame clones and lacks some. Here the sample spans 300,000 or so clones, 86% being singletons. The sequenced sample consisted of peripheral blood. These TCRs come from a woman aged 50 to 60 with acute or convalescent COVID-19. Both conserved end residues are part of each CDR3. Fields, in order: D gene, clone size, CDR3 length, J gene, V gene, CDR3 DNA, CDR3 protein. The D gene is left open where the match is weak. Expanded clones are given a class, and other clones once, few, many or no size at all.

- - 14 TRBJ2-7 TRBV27 TGTGCCAGCAGTTTACGTCAGCGGAGCTACGAGCAGTACTTC CASSLRQRSYEQYF
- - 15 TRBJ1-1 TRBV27 TGTGCCAGCAGTTCCCAACAGGGAAAAGGGGCTGAAGCTTTCTTT CASSSQQGKGAEAFF
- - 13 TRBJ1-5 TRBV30 TGTGCCTGGAGTGGGGGGGGTGATCAGCCCCAGCATTTT CAWSGGGDQPQHF
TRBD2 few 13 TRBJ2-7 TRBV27 TGTGCCAGCAGTCCCGGGACTAGCGGGAGGAGGTCGTTC CASSPGTSGRRSF
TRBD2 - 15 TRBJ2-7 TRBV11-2 TGTGCCAGCAGCTTTTCTAGCGGGACCTCCTACGAGCAGTACTTC CASSFSSGTSYEQYF
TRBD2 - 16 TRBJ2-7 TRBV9 TGTGCCAGCAGCCCAACCGGGACTAGCGCCTCCTACGAGCAGTACTTC CASSPTGTSASYEQYF
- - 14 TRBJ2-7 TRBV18 TGTGCCAGCTCAGCAGACAGCCCCTCCTACGAGCAGTACTTC CASSADSPSYEQYF
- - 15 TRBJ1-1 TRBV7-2 TGTGCCAGCAGCTTAGTGTCCCGGCGGGGCACTGAAGCTTTCTTT CASSLVSRRGTEAFF
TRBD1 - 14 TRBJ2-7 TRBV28 TGTGCCAGCAGTTCCCGCAGGGGGCGGCACGAGCAGTACTTC CASSSRRGRHEQYF
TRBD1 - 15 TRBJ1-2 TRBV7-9 TGTGCCAGCAGCTTAGTCGACAGGGGAAGCTATGGCTACACCTTC CASSLVDRGSYGYTF
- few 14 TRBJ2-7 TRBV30 TGTGCCTGGAGTGTACCTCCACAGACCTACGAGCAGTACTTC CAWSVPPQTYEQYF
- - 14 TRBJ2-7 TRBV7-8 TGTGCCAGCAGCGTTATGGCGAAACAGGGTTGGCAGTACTTC CASSVMAKQGWQYF